Listed below are T cell receptor beta chains from one sample, sequenced in a study of regulatory T cells in long-lasting Graves disease. One entry per CDR3 protein results from TCRdb running MiXCR on the multiplex PCR reads. The sample shows roughly 500,000 distinct CDR3 sequences, about 13% of them seen only once. Separately, the same data were catalogued under a study of T cells in Graves' hyperthyroidism and ophthalmopathy.

The sample in question was peripheral blood mononuclear cells (PBMCs), obtained at new diagnosis, from a patient treated with antithyroid drugs. These receptors came from a man aged 25 to 40 with Graves disease. Each CDR3 is given with its conserved first and last residue. A D gene is named only where the DNA matches it firmly. For some rows the clone size is stated as once, few or many, or as a class when expanded; others skip it.

j_gene,abundance,d_gene,v_gene,len,CDR3aa,CDR3nt
TRBJ2-2,many,-,TRBV27,14,CASSYGPNTGELFF,TGTGCCAGCAGTTACGGGCCTAACACCGGGGAGCTGTTTTTT
TRBJ2-5,many,TRBD1,TRBV2,13,CASLRDRGETQYF,TGTGCCAGCCTCCGGGACAGGGGGGAAACCCAGTACTTC
TRBJ2-3,few,-,TRBV4-1,16,CASSQEGRGFTDTQYF,TGCGCCAGCAGCCAAGAGGGACGAGGATTCACAGATACGCAGTATTTT
TRBJ2-1,many,TRBD2,TRBV2,16,CASSEIWTSGGGEQFF,TGTGCCAGCAGTGAAATTTGGACTAGTGGGGGTGGTGAGCAGTTCTTC
TRBJ2-3,-,-,TRBV25-1,16,CASSDRTATSTDTQYF,TGTGCCAGCAGTGACCGGACGGCCACGAGCACAGATACGCAGTATTTT
TRBJ2-3,-,TRBD1,TRBV6-5,17,CASSSGTGGKSTDTQYF,TGTGCCAGCAGTTCCGGGACAGGGGGAAAGAGCACAGATACGCAGTATTTT
TRBJ1-6,-,-,TRBV10-2,16,CASSFRGGTANSPLHF,TGCGCCAGCAGCTTCCGCGGCGGGACGGCTAATTCACCCCTCCACTTT
TRBJ2-5,many,TRBD1,TRBV11-2,12,CASSSTQGAQYF,TGTGCCAGCAGCTCCACACAGGGGGCCCAGTACTTC
TRBJ2-7,many,TRBD1,TRBV20-1,14,CSASGGQGAYEQYF,TGCAGTGCTAGCGGGGGACAGGGGGCCTACGAGCAGTACTTC
TRBJ1-5,many,-,TRBV7-9,15,CASSPSRLDNQPQHF,TGTGCCAGCAGCCCGTCTCGTCTGGACAATCAGCCCCAGCATTTT
TRBJ1-5,-,-,TRBV29-1,18,CSVVSGPVLQLRGQPQHF,TGCAGCGTTGTCTCAGGGCCCGTCCTTCAGCTGAGAGGTCAGCCCCAGCATTTT
TRBJ2-2,-,-,TRBV19,15,CASSIRGQNTGEPFF,TGTGCCAGTAGTATCAGGGGACAAAACACCGGGGAGCCGTTTTTT
TRBJ1-1,-,-,TRBV10-3,15,CAISDPGLVNTEAFF,TGTGCCATCAGTGACCCGGGGCTCGTTAACACTGAAGCTTTCTTT
TRBJ2-1,many,TRBD2,TRBV28,17,CASSLSLSAGVGNEQFF,TGTGCCAGCAGTTTATCTCTATCGGCGGGAGTCGGGAATGAGCAGTTCTTC
TRBJ1-1,many,-,TRBV29-1,13,CSVVRLPNTEAFF,TGCAGCGTTGTACGGCTTCCGAACACTGAAGCTTTCTTT
TRBJ2-3,-,-,TRBV19,16,CASSIGGGTLRYTQYF,TGTGCCAGTAGTATAGGGGGAGGTACGCTGAGGTATACGCAGTATTTT